These T cell receptor beta chains were read from a single sample in a study of siplizumab effects on memory and regulatory T cells. Only in-frame clones appear in the TCRdb table, and some are missing; sequencing was by immunoSEQ multiplex PCR. Of approximately 100,000 clones in the sample, about 93% are singletons; the top ten hold approximately 0.6%. The sample was Tregs sorted from blood. Every receptor here comes from a human donor in good health. Both conserved end residues are part of each CDR3. A D gene is named only where the DNA matches it firmly. Rows give clone size only sometimes, using once, few, many, or a class for an expanded clone.

V gene	clone size	J gene	D gene	CDR3 protein	CDR3 DNA
TRBV2	NA	TRBJ2-1	NA	CASSIGGAYNEQFF	TGTGCCAGTTCGATAGGGGGGGCCTACAATGAGCAGTTCTTC
TRBV10-3	NA	TRBJ2-3	NA	CAILWRVNSTDTQYF	TGTGCCATCCTATGGCGAGTAAATAGCACAGATACGCAGTATTTT
TRBV5-1	few	TRBJ1-1	NA	CASSLAGNTEAFF	TGCGCCAGCAGCTTGGCCGGGAACACTGAAGCTTTCTTT
TRBV6-1	NA	TRBJ2-7	NA	CASRAAGTAPYEQYF	TGTGCCAGCAGGGCCGCCGGGACGGCACCCTACGAGCAGTACTTC
TRBV7-9	NA	TRBJ2-5	NA	CASSLVVSQYF	TGTGCCAGCAGCTTAGTGGTGTCCCAGTACTTC
TRBV7-8	once	TRBJ2-3	TRBD2	CASSLGLAGPDTQYF	TGTGCCAGCAGCCTGGGACTAGCGGGGCCGGATACGCAGTATTTT
TRBV12-2	NA	TRBJ2-3	NA	CASRPEGQIGSTDTQYF	TGTGCAAGTCGCCCCGAGGGACAGATAGGAAGCACAGATACGCAGTATTTT
TRBV5-4	NA	TRBJ2-7	NA	CASSGRDTPSYEQYF	TGTGCCAGCAGCGGGAGGGACACCCCCTCCTACGAGCAGTACTTC
TRBV10-3	NA	TRBJ2-3	NA	CAISNLKRGSTDTQYF	TGTGCCATCAGCAACCTTAAGAGAGGGAGCACAGATACGCAGTATTTT
TRBV30	NA	TRBJ2-7	TRBD1	CAWSDRGGQYF	TGTGCCTGGTCGGACAGGGGGGGGCAGTACTTC
TRBV15	once	TRBJ1-1	NA	CATSGVGHLGTEAFF	TGTGCCACCAGCGGGGTGGGACACCTCGGGACTGAAGCTTTCTTT
TRBV9	NA	TRBJ2-7	TRBD2	CASSGLTSGRTYEQYF	TGTGCCAGCAGCGGCCTGACTAGCGGGAGAACCTACGAGCAGTACTTC
TRBV4-3	NA	TRBJ2-7	NA	CASSQEAVSYEQYF	TGCGCCAGCAGCCAAGAGGCTGTTTCCTACGAGCAGTACTTC
TRBV10-1	NA	TRBJ1-1	NA	CASSGRAGAPDTEAFF	TGCGCCAGCAGTGGAAGAGCAGGGGCCCCGGACACTGAAGCTTTCTTT
TRBV4-1	NA	TRBJ2-6	NA	CASSQDLYSGANVLTF	TGCGCCAGCAGCCAAGATTTGTACTCTGGGGCCAACGTCCTGACTTTC
TRBV12-1	NA	TRBJ2-3	NA	CASSRPGQGTPTDTDTQYF	TGTGCCAGCAGCCGGCCGGGACAGGGGACCCCAACTGACACAGATACGCAGTATTTT
TRBV29-1	NA	TRBJ2-7	NA	CSAKRSYEQYF	TGCAGCGCTAAACGATCCTACGAGCAGTACTTC
TRBV7-6	NA	TRBJ2-7	NA	CASSGLQSYGVRSYNEQYF	TGTGCCAGCAGCGGGCTCCAATCGTATGGGGTTCGTTCCTATAACGAGCAGTACTTC
TRBV6-6	NA	TRBJ2-5	NA	CASSYSGETQYF	TGTGCCAGCAGTTACTCGGGGGAGACCCAGTACTTC
TRBV5-1	NA	TRBJ1-4	NA	CASSLGAGEGKLFF	TGCGCCAGCAGCTTGGGGGCAGGAGAGGGAAAACTGTTTTTT
TRBV10-3	NA	TRBJ2-2	NA	CAISGAGTPLTNTGELFF	TGTGCCATCAGTGGAGCCGGGACTCCCCTAACGAACACCGGGGAGCTGTTTTTT
TRBV4-2	once	TRBJ2-1	TRBD1	CASSQVGQANEQFF	TGTGCCAGCAGCCAAGTCGGACAGGCCAATGAGCAGTTCTTC
TRBV6-5	NA	TRBJ2-7	TRBD1	CASSYRDRVYEQYF	TGTGCCAGCAGTTATCGGGACAGGGTCTACGAGCAGTACTTC
TRBV9	NA	TRBJ1-2	NA	CASSSSWWGAGIGYTF	TGTGCCAGCAGCTCATCGTGGTGGGGGGCAGGAATCGGCTACACCTTC
TRBV11-1	NA	TRBJ2-2	NA	CASSLAAFNTGELFF	TGTGCCAGCAGCTTAGCTGCTTTCAACACCGGGGAGCTGTTTTTT
TRBV9	once	TRBJ2-1	NA	CASSVAGDTTYNEQFF	TGTGCCAGCAGCGTAGCGGGGGATACCACCTACAATGAGCAGTTCTTC
TRBV6-1	NA	TRBJ2-1	TRBD2	CATGTSVGNEQFF	TGTGCCACCGGGACTAGCGTGGGGAATGAGCAGTTCTTC
TRBV6-1	NA	TRBJ1-1	NA	CASSVESLNTEAFF	TGTGCCAGCAGTGTGGAGAGCCTGAACACTGAAGCTTTCTTT
TRBV30	NA	TRBJ2-5	NA	CAWSVRGAGVKETQYF	TGTGCCTGGAGTGTACGGGGGGCCGGCGTCAAAGAGACCCAGTACTTC
TRBV2	once	TRBJ1-5	TRBD1	CASSDIQPGQGSGNQPQHF	TGTGCCAGCAGCGATATCCAGCCGGGACAGGGGTCGGGCAATCAGCCCCAGCATTTT
TRBV18	NA	TRBJ1-2	NA	CASSPPLDTGYGYTF	TGTGCCAGCTCACCCCCCCTTGACACGGGCTATGGCTACACCTTC
TRBV5-4	NA	TRBJ2-7	TRBD2	CASSLAGANYEQYF	TGTGCCAGCAGCTTAGCGGGAGCTAACTACGAGCAGTACTTC
TRBV18	NA	TRBJ1-1	TRBD1	CASSPTGTEAFF	TGTGCCAGCTCACCGACAGGGACTGAAGCTTTCTTT
TRBV28	NA	TRBJ2-7	NA	CASSFPGGVTYEQYF	TGTGCCAGCAGTTTCCCCGGGGGAGTAACCTACGAGCAGTACTTC
TRBV11-3	NA	TRBJ2-7	TRBD2	CASSFSGGSYEQYF	TGTGCCAGCAGCTTTAGCGGGGGCTCCTACGAGCAGTACTTC
TRBV7-9	NA	TRBJ2-3	TRBD2	CATSTGGLADTQYF	TGTGCCACCTCTACGGGGGGGCTTGCAGATACGCAGTATTTT
TRBV7-9	NA	TRBJ2-1	NA	CASSVMVGNEQFF	TGTGCCAGCAGCGTAATGGTGGGAAATGAGCAGTTCTTC
TRBV25-1	NA	TRBJ1-2	NA	CASSEFGGYTF	TGTGCCAGCAGTGAATTTGGCGGCTACACCTTC
TRBV2	NA	TRBJ1-1	TRBD1	CASSWTGDFTEAFF	TGTGCCAGCAGCTGGACAGGGGATTTCACTGAAGCTTTCTTT
TRBV7-2	NA	TRBJ1-2	NA	CASSWRTGGYTF	TGTGCCAGCAGCTGGAGGACGGGTGGCTACACCTTC
TRBV30	NA	TRBJ2-5	TRBD2	CAWSVTGGVWETQYF	TGTGCCTGGAGTGTCACGGGAGGGGTGTGGGAGACCCAGTACTTC
TRBV5-1	NA	TRBJ2-1	NA	CASSLGHPYNEQFF	TGCGCCAGCAGCTTGGGACACCCTTACAATGAGCAGTTCTTC
TRBV4-1	NA	TRBJ1-3	TRBD1	CASSPFRAGGGNTIYF	TGCGCCAGCAGCCCCTTTCGGGCAGGGGGCGGAAACACCATATATTTT
TRBV6-4	NA	TRBJ2-3	NA	CASSDSLGADTQYF	TGTGCCAGCAGTGACTCGCTAGGCGCAGATACGCAGTATTTT
TRBV11-3	NA	TRBJ2-1	TRBD2	CASSLLAGGLDEQFF	TGTGCCAGCAGCTTACTTGCGGGAGGGTTGGATGAGCAGTTCTTC
TRBV5-5	NA	TRBJ2-3	NA	CASSWVGAKADTQYF	TGTGCCAGCAGCTGGGTCGGAGCCAAAGCAGATACGCAGTATTTT
TRBV5-4	NA	TRBJ1-3	NA	CASSVAFGAGNTIYF	TGTGCCAGCAGCGTTGCCTTCGGGGCTGGAAACACCATATATTTT
TRBV7-3	NA	TRBJ2-1	TRBD1	CASSTGGTGRDEQFF	TGTGCCAGCAGCACAGGAGGGACAGGGAGGGATGAGCAGTTCTTC
TRBV18	NA	TRBJ2-3	NA	CASSPRGADTQYF	TGTGCCAGCTCCCCTCGAGGCGCAGATACGCAGTATTTT
TRBV30	NA	TRBJ1-1	NA	CAWSRPEGMNTEAFF	TGTGCCTGGAGCCGCCCCGAGGGCATGAACACTGAAGCTTTCTTT
TRBV10-3	NA	TRBJ2-2	NA	CAINPRGNTGELFF	TGTGCCATCAATCCCCGGGGTAACACCGGGGAGCTGTTTTTT
TRBV7-9	NA	TRBJ2-5	NA	CASTPLVAGQETQYF	TGTGCCAGCACCCCACTTGTCGCGGGACAAGAGACCCAGTACTTC
TRBV27	NA	TRBJ2-7	TRBD2	CASRGASGRAYEQYF	TGTGCCAGCAGGGGGGCTAGCGGGCGCGCCTACGAGCAGTACTTC